The T cell receptor beta chain under discussion was sequenced for a study of beta chain features in type 1 diabetes (dated by TCRdb to 2017 to 2018). In the study overall: Mean age, gender distribution, total cell number and subset yield did not differ between patients and healthy donors. In the study, recently diagnosed type 1 diabetes patients and matched healthy donors were compared on the TCRB repertoires of their sorted circulating CD4+ T cell subsets. Regulatory and stem cell-like memory subsets were obtained from only 8 patients and roughly eight healthy donors, while naive and central memory subsets were obtained from all 30 or so donors. Across all samples, approximately 100 million sorted cells were examined, and cell number per subset correlated strongly with RNA yield.

Findings and caveats that apply to the study as a whole: Shorter templates might have been favored by PCR, but patient and control samples were amplified and corrected together, so both groups would have been affected equally by any skew. Patients with type 1 diabetes made fewer insertions and deleted more nucleotides at VDJ recombination sites, implying thymic rearrangement abnormalities. Naive, central memory and regulatory TCRB repertoires appeared to be more alike among patients than among healthy donors. Only small numbers of individuals were included in the HLA sub-analyses, which left unresolved whether HLA type had any influence on TCRB rearrangement. In all four CD4+ subsets, TCRB CDR3 length was moderately but significantly shorter in type 1 diabetes patients. Sequencing cDNA rather than genomic DNA could over-represent highly expressing activated cells, although activation and CD3 levels did not differ between groups.

As encoded in the germline V gene, CDR1 is SGHRS while CDR2 is YFSETQ. The germline ends are 19 bases apart after V is trimmed by 4 bases and J by 1 base. The CDR3 holds 17 amino acids from the cysteine to the phenylalanine. Here the CDR3 DNA is all that survives: 51 bases in frame from base 1. Each donor gave one peripheral blood draw, averaging around 120 mL, which was collected into heparinised tubes. Using a panel that included CD45RO, CCR7, CD25, CD127, CD95 and CD27, naive, central memory, regulatory and stem cell-like memory CD4+ T cells were sorted on a BD FACSAria II. Purity was above 98% for every sorted population. PBMCs were isolated immediately by Lymphoprep density gradient centrifugation and stained directly without culture. Samples were stained and sorted in pairs, with one healthy donor and one patient per experiment, so that batch effects were minimized. The entire amount of isolated RNA was reverse transcribed using the High Capacity cDNA Reverse Transcription Kit, so the sequenced TCRB transcripts were expressed ones. Survey-depth immunoSEQ sequencing was performed on stem cell-like memory T cell samples, with an average of around 920,000 total reads per sample. After sorted cells were lysed in RLT buffer, RNA was extracted with DNase-treated RNeasy Micro or Mini kits, with the choice depending on cell number. To prevent cross-contamination, each cell subset was processed individually, whereas patient and healthy donor samples were processed jointly. The immunoSEQ multiplex PCR was used to amplify TCRB sequences from cDNA, yielding 87-bp fragments that span the CDR3 region. Sequencing of the amplicons was performed on the Illumina HiSeq platform. The authors' pipeline ran thus. Synthetic template baselines were used to correct PCR bias computationally, reads within Hamming distance 2 were collapsed, and singletons that could not be merged were discarded. Reads were aligned against IMGT to assign V, D and J genes, CDR3 length and insertions or deletions at six rearrangement sites. Within each subset, clonotype counts were normalized to sorted cell number, after which true diversity and Gini coefficients were computed with the tcR R package. The overlap coefficient, calculated on TCRB nucleotide sequences, was used to quantify repertoire sharing. TCRdb took over this immuneACCESS table, retaining in-frame rearrangements with V and J assigned. Such tables are incomplete; in checked studies, under half of the missing clones stem from an unresolved V gene, and the remainder is unexplained. V, J and clone size derive from that table, while D and trimming were established from the DNA sequence. In this sample the table shows 90,000 to 110,000 clones, 30% to 40% of which occur a single time. The ten largest clones capture about 0.063% of the sample.

On this clone: The clone's antigen remains unknown. No much larger clone is present one base from it, and per-base qualities are unavailable.

This clonotype originated in a woman between 18 and 29 years old in good health. The sequenced sample consisted of stem cell memory CD4+ T cells from blood. The sample's cell subset or site label is to be understood as: stem cell-like memory CD4+ T cells. The chain is made from TRBV5-1 and TRBJ2-3, with the D gene uncertain. The nucleotides read TGCGCCAGCAGCCCACAGAACCCAGCTTCGGGCACAGATACGCAGTATTTT. This translates into CASSPQNPASGTDTQYF.